Following are 21 T cell receptor beta chains from one sample sequenced in a study of blood T cell repertoires in COVID-19. The data were produced by immunoSEQ multiplex PCR, yet TCRdb's version contains in-frame clones alone and is incomplete. The table shows tens of thousands of clones, with around nine tenths occurring only once. Input material: peripheral blood. The receptor source for this set is an elderly woman with acute or convalescent COVID-19.

The chain recombines TRBV18 with TRBJ1-5, with 8 bases identical to TRBD1. J gave up 2 bases and V 6 bases, and 3 bases lay outside the gene matches. The length of the CDR3 is 14 residues. Germline CDR1 and CDR2: KGHSH and LQKENI. CDR3 nucleotide sequence: TGTGCCAGCTCTTCGACAGGGGGCAATCAGCCCCAGCATTTT. It specifies CASSSTGGNQPQHF. Together with reference TRBV18 and TRBJ1-5, the CDR3 gives the full variable domain: NAGVMQNPRHLVRRRGQEARLRCSPMKGHSHVYWYRQLPEEGLKFMVYLQKENIIDESGMPKERFSAEFPKEGPSILRIQQVVRGDSAAYFCASSSTGGNQPQHFGDGTRLSIL.

The genes are TRBV28 and TRBJ1-6; D uncertain. The V end lost 8 bases, the J end lost 7 bases, and 9 bases lay between the germline ends. Germline loops: CDR1 MDHEN, CDR2 SYDVKM. This CDR3 contains 12 residues. The CDR3 sequence is CASESRNSPLHF. CDR3 DNA: TGTGCCAGCGAGAGTCGCAATTCACCCCTCCACTTT. Using reference TRBV28 and TRBJ1-6 for the parts outside the CDR3, the full variable domain is DVKVTQSSRYLVKRTGEKVFLECVQDMDHENMFWYRQDPGLGLRLIYFSYDVKMKEKGDIPEGYSVSREKKERFSLILESASTNQTSMYLCASESRNSPLHFGNGTRLTVT.

The V gene is TRBV5-1, the J gene TRBJ1-1; D is possibly TRBD1 (5 bases). Germline-derived CDR1 and CDR2 are SGHRS and YFSETQ. Trimming shortened V by 0 bases and J by 4 bases, and 13 bases separated the two germline ends. The CDR3 has 15 residues. The CDR3 is CASSLARAGRTEAFF. The CDR3 DNA reads as TGCGCCAGCAGCTTGGCCCGTGCAGGGCGCACTGAAGCTTTCTTT.

The genes are TRBV7-9 and TRBJ2-2; TRBD2 matches at 14 bases. J was trimmed by 2 bases and V by 5 bases; bases with no gene match: 4. This CDR3 region has 17 residues. Germline-derived CDR1 and CDR2 are SEHNR and FQNEAQ (reference sequence). The CDR3 DNA sequence: TGTGCCAGCAGCGCCGGGACTAGCGGGGGTAACACCGGGGAGCTGTTTTTT. The encoded protein is CASSAGTSGGNTGELFF. Full variable domain (missing parts from reference TRBV7-9 and TRBJ2-2): DTGVSQNPRHKITKRGQNVTFRCDPISEHNRLYWYRQTLGQGPEFLTYFQNEAQLEKSRLLSDRFSAERPKGSFSTLEIQRTEQGDSAMYLCASSAGTSGGNTGELFFGEGSRLTVL.

This chain joins TRBV19 and TRBJ2-7; TRBD1 matches at 7 bases. This CDR3 has 14 residues. After removal of 5 bases from V and 1 base from J, the junction contained 5 bases not matched to a gene. Germline values: CDR1 LNHDA, CDR2 SQIVND (reference sequence). CDR3: CASSRDSESYEQYF. In DNA, the CDR3 is TGTGCCAGTAGTCGGGACAGTGAGTCCTACGAGCAGTACTTC. The full variable domain, its missing parts supplied by reference TRBV19 and TRBJ2-7, is DGGITQSPKYLFRKEGQNVTLSCEQNLNHDAMYWYRQDPGQGLRLIYYSQIVNDFQKGDIAEGYSVSREKKESFPLTVTSAQKNPTAFYLCASSRDSESYEQYFGPGTRLTVT.

This chain joins TRBV15 and TRBJ1-2; 11 bases align to TRBD1. CDR1 is LNHNV, CDR2 YYDKDF, per germline (reference sequence). This CDR3 has 18 residues. Trimming cost V 0 bases and J 4 bases; bases outside gene matches: 10. CDR3 nucleotides: TGTGCCACCAGCAGAGATTTCGGGACAGGGGGAGGAAGCTATGGCTACACCTTC. Its protein product is CATSRDFGTGGGSYGYTF.

The chain couples TRBV10-3 to TRBJ1-6, with a possible D match to TRBD1 (6 bases). CDR3 size: 17 residues. CDR1 and CDR2 (germline): ENHRY, SYGVKD. Trimming removed 10 bases at V and 0 bases at J, with 19 bases between. The CDR3, as DNA: TGTGCCACAAAAGAGGGGGGGATTAGCTCCTATAATTCACCCCTCCACTTT. Translation gives CATKEGGISSYNSPLHF.

The genes are TRBV15 and TRBJ2-7; no firm D call. The V gene lost 6 bases and the J gene lost 5 bases, with 14 bases spanning the gap. The CDR3 is 13 residues long. Germline V gives CDR1 LNHNV, CDR2 YYDKDF (reference sequence). This CDR3 is CATSPQASHEQYF. The CDR3, as DNA: TGTGCCACCAGTCCTCAGGCGTCCCACGAGCAGTACTTC.

The V call is TRBV6-6, the J call TRBJ2-1; no definite D call. The CDR3 spans 15 residues. Trimming pared 2 bases from V and 7 bases from J, leaving 15 bases between. Germline CDR1 MNHNY, CDR2 SVGAGI (reference sequence). The CDR3 loop is CASSYPVGSRNEQFF. CDR3 DNA sequence: TGTGCCAGCAGTTACCCGGTTGGTTCACGGAATGAGCAGTTCTTC.

This rearrangement joins TRBV5-1 to TRBJ1-1, with D perhaps matching TRBD1 (6 bases). Germline CDR1 reads SGHRS; CDR2 reads YFSETQ. The CDR3 covers 14 residues. The V and J ends lost 4 bases and 1 base respectively, with 11 bases between them. The CDR3 reads CASSQDSSNTEAFF. The CDR3 nucleotides are TGCGCCAGCAGCCAGGACAGCTCGAACACTGAAGCTTTCTTT.

This chain uses TRBV7-2 with TRBJ2-3, with D possibly matching TRBD2 (6 bases). This CDR3 region has 18 residues. The V and J ends lost 1 base and 0 bases respectively, with 17 bases between them. Germline V gene data show CDR1 as SGHTA and CDR2 as FQGNSA. Written as DNA, the CDR3 is TGTGCCAGCAGCTTAGGCGGGGTCGCGGGGTCGAGCACAGATACGCAGTATTTT. Protein product: CASSLGGVAGSSTDTQYF. Combining the CDR3 with reference TRBV7-2 and TRBJ2-3 gives the whole variable domain GAGVSQSPSNKVTEKGKDVELRCDPISGHTALYWYRQSLGQGLEFLIYFQGNSAPDKSGLPSDRFSAERTGGSVSTLTIQRTQQEDSAVYLCASSLGGVAGSSTDTQYFGPGTRLTVL.

The gene calls are TRBV28 and TRBJ1-6; TRBD1 matches at 8 bases. Unmatched junction bases numbered 2, after V lost 5 bases and J lost 5 bases. Germline V CDR1 and CDR2: MDHEN, SYDVKM. This CDR3 spans 14 amino acids. The CDR3 loop reads CASSRQGNNSPLHF. The DNA for the CDR3 is TGTGCCAGCAGTCGACAGGGGAATAATTCACCCCTCCACTTT. Together with reference TRBV28 and TRBJ1-6, the CDR3 gives the full variable domain: DVKVTQSSRYLVKRTGEKVFLECVQDMDHENMFWYRQDPGLGLRLIYFSYDVKMKEKGDIPEGYSVSREKKERFSLILESASTNQTSMYLCASSRQGNNSPLHFGNGTRLTVT.

The chain is built from TRBV7-2 and TRBJ1-1; TRBD1 aligns across 10 bases. This CDR3 contains 14 residues. CDR1 is SGHTA, CDR2 FQGNSA, per germline. After removal of 6 bases from V and 10 bases from J, the junction contained 11 bases not matched to a gene. CDR3 coding DNA: TGTGCCAGCAGTCCTATTACCGGGACAGGGGTAGCTTTCTTT. Protein: CASSPITGTGVAFF. The entire variable domain, with the rest obtained from reference TRBV7-2 and TRBJ1-1, is as follows: GAGVSQSPSNKVTEKGKDVELRCDPISGHTALYWYRQSLGQGLEFLIYFQGNSAPDKSGLPSDRFSAERTGGSVSTLTIQRTQQEDSAVYLCASSPITGTGVAFFGQGTRLTVV.

V is TRBV28 and J is TRBJ1-1, with TRBD1 matching 8 bases. The junction had 3 bases not matched to a gene; V was cut back by 5 bases and J by 1 base. In germline, CDR1 is MDHEN, CDR2 SYDVKM. The CDR3 consists of 14 residues. In DNA form, the CDR3 reads TGTGCCAGCAGTCCAGGGGGCAGGAACACTGAAGCTTTCTTT. Encoded protein: CASSPGGRNTEAFF.

DNA of the CDR3: TGCGCCAGCAGCTTAACAGGGGTCACTGAAGCTTTCTTT. This translates into CASSLTGVTEAFF. The rearrangement uses TRBV5-1 and TRBJ1-1; 7 nucleotides match TRBD1. The CDR3 runs 13 residues. The germline CDR1 and CDR2 sequences are SGHRS and YFSETQ. After removal of 2 bases from V and 4 bases from J, the junction contained 2 bases not matched to a gene.

The chain uses TRBV28 and TRBJ1-1; D call uncertain. CDR3 length: 12 residues. The V gene's germline CDR1 is MDHEN and CDR2 SYDVKM. Trimming stripped 5 bases from V and 5 bases from J, with 9 bases between. The CDR3 reads CASSIGVTEAFF. The CDR3 DNA reads TGTGCCAGCAGTATCGGGGTGACTGAAGCTTTCTTT.

The J gene is TRBJ2-4, the V gene TRBV12-5; 9 bases align to TRBD2. CDR1 and CDR2 (germline): LGHNT, FRNRAP. The CDR3 is 17 amino acids. Germline trimming cut 5 bases from V and 0 bases from J; bases unmatched to any gene: 8. The DNA of the CDR3 is TGTGCTAGTGGTCCCCCCAGGACTAGCGAAGCCAAAAACATTCAGTACTTC. It specifies CASGPPRTSEAKNIQYF.

Only one count was recorded for this clone. The chain combines TRBV10-3 with TRBJ2-1; 9 bases agree with TRBD2. Germline-derived CDR1 and CDR2 are ENHRY and SYGVKD. Germline trimming cut 2 bases from V and 0 bases from J; bases unmatched to any gene: 5. The CDR3 is 17 amino acids. The CDR3 DNA reads as TGTGCCATCAGTGAGGGAGCGGGGGGTCTCTCCTACAATGAGCAGTTCTTC. Translated, it gives CAISEGAGGLSYNEQFF.

This sequence joins TRBV6-2 or TRBV6-3 and TRBJ2-2, with a possible D match to TRBD2 (6 bases). Germline V gives CDR1 MNHEY, CDR2 SVGEGT. There are 15 residues in the CDR3. V dropped 5 bases and J dropped 4 bases, with 14 bases sitting between them. This CDR3 reads CASSQALASTGELFF. DNA of the CDR3: TGTGCCAGCAGTCAGGCACTAGCTTCCACCGGGGAGCTGTTTTTT.

As DNA, the CDR3 is TGTGCCAGCAGCCTCGACAGTAATGGCTACACCTTC. Translation: CASSLDSNGYTF. The genes are TRBV7-9 and TRBJ1-2, with D possibly TRBD1 on 5 matching bases. The CDR3 spans 12 residues. The ends were cut back, 5 bases at V and 6 bases at J, with 10 bases in the middle. Germline CDR1 and CDR2: SEHNR and FQNEAQ (reference sequence). The full variable domain, in which reference TRBV7-9 and TRBJ1-2 provide the parts outside the CDR3, is DTGVSQNPRHKITKRGQNVTFRCDPISEHNRLYWYRQTLGQGPEFLTYFQNEAQLEKSRLLSDRFSAERPKGSFSTLEIQRTEQGDSAMYLCASSLDSNGYTFGSGTRLTVV.

Comment on this clone: The identical CDR3 is also encoded by other nucleotide sequences in the sample. The rearrangement links TRBV11-2 to TRBJ2-5; tentative D call: TRBD2 (5 bases). V gave up 1 base and J gave up 5 bases, with 8 bases separating them. The CDR3 sequence is 13 residues long. Germline V lookup: CDR1 SGHAT, CDR2 FQNNGV. The CDR3 bases are TGTGCCAGCAGCTTAGTCCGGGGTGAGACCCAGTACTTC. It encodes CASSLVRGETQYF.